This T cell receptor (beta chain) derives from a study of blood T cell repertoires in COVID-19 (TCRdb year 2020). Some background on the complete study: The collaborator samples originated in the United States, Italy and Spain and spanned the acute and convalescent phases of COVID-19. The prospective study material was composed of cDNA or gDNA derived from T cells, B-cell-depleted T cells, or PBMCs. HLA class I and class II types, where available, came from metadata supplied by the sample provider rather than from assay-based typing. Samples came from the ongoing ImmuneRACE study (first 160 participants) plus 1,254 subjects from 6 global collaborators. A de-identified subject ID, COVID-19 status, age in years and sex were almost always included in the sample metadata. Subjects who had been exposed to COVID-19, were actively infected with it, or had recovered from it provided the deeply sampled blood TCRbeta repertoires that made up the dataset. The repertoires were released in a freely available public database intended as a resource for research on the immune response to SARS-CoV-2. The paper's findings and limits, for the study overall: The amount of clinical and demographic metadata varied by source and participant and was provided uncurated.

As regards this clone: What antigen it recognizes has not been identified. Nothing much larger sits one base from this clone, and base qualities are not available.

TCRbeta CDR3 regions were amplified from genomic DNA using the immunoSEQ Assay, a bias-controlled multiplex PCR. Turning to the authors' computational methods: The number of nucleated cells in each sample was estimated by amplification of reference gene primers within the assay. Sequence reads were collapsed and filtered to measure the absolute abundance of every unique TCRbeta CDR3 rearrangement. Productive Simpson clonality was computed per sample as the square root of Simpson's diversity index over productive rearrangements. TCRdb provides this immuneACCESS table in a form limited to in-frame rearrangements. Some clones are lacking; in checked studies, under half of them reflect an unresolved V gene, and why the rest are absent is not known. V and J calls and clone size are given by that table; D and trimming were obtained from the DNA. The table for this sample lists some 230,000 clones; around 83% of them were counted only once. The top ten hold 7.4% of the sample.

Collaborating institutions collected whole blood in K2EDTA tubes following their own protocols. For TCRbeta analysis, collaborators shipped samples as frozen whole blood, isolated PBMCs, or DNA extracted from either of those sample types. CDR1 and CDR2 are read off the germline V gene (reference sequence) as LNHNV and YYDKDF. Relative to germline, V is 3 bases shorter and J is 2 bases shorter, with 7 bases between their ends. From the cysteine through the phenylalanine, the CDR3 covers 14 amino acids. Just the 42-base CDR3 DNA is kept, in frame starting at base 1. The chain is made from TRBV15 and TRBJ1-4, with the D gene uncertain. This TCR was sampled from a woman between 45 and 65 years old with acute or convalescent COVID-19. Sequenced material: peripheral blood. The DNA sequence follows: TGTGCCACCAGCAGTGGGCAGACTAATGAAAAACTGTTTTTT. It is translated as CATSSGQTNEKLFF.